The entry below gives a single TCR beta chain sequence along with its context. Its specificity is unknown. This sample was included in a study of vaccination and CD4 T cells after COVID-19. Study-level background: Spike peptides, overlapping and drawn from SARS-CoV-2, HCoV-NL63, HCoV-OC43 and HCoV-229E, were used to stimulate cells.

Sample treatment: roughly 10-day PBMC culture with coronavirus spike peptide pools or control peptides (ViraFEST assay). The CDR3 contains 15 residues. The V gene lost 3 bases and the J gene lost 2 bases, with 14 bases spanning the gap. Germline V gives CDR1 LNHDA, CDR2 SQIVND (reference sequence). With the Oncomine TCR Beta short-read assay, DNA from cultured CD4+ T cells was sequenced. MiXCR was run by TCRdb on the PCR reads, yielding one entry per CDR3 protein. In the table there are 9,500 to 15,000 distinct CDR3 sequences, roughly 50% of which are singletons. The receptor's source is a human donor with COVID-19. The rearrangement joins TRBV19 to TRBJ2-7, with D hard to call. The sequencing used cultured CD4+ T cells from blood, collected after SARS-CoV-2 vaccination. The CDR3 coding sequence is TGTGCCAGTAGTATCCGCTGGTCTTCGGCCTACGAGCAGTACTTC. Its protein is CASSIRWSSAYEQYF.